The T cell receptor beta chain under discussion was sequenced for a study of PD-1 blockade in classical Hodgkin lymphoma. Here immunoSEQ multiplex PCR was the method, and the copy in TCRdb shows in-frame clones only, minus some. The sample comprises 20,000 to 30,000 clones, around 81% of which are singletons, and 20% rests with the top ten. This CDR3 is 24 amino acids long. Study-level findings and limits: It was reported that newly diagnosed patients had less baseline TCR diversity than healthy donors. Complete responders showed a baseline diversity that resembled the diversity of newly diagnosed patients. Repertoire difference causes, possibly disease activity or prior therapy, remain undefined.

No patient escaped relapse after autologous stem cell transplantation, and brentuximab vedotin exposure varied. Classifying best responses yielded complete response, partial response or progressive disease. Comments on this clone: Its specificity is unknown.

The clonotype comes from a human donor with classical Hodgkin lymphoma. The rearrangement joins TRBV21-1 to TRBJ2-7; the table's D gene call, TRBD2, was not cross checked with the DNA. TRBV21-1 has pseudogene status. The specimen was peripheral blood mononuclear cells (PBMCs), collected before the second cycle of nivolumab. Written as DNA, the CDR3 is TGTGCCAGCAGTCGGTCCAAGACGGGGCTAGCGGGAGGGCTGACGGTGGTATGGGTCTACGAGCAGTACTTC. Its protein product is CASSRSKTGLAGGLTVVWVYEQYF.